What follows describes a single TCR beta chain. What it binds is unknown. Gene names are mouse gene names. The observed sequence ends 4 residues before the CDR3 terminus, with the missing tail filled in from the germline J gene. The record originates from a study of CD8+ T cells in alopecia areata. Study in general: It was roughly 7-11-week-old female C3H/HeJ mice that received skin from 6-12-month-old C3H/HeJ graft donors with spontaneous alopecia. Whole-study results and caveats: Higher clonality than in normal scalp was seen in lesional scalp, especially alopecia totalis/universalis.

Sorting used CD4, CD8alpha, NKG2D, NKG2ACE and other markers on pooled cutaneous lymph node cells. The CDR3 is made up of 15 amino acids. Germline V gene sequence: CDR1 LGHNA, CDR2 YNLKQL (reference sequence). Deletions cut 0 bases from V and 4 bases from J, with 10 bases between. RNA, once extracted, was reverse transcribed into cDNA for use as the sequencing template. Some clones are missing from TCRdb's copy, which holds only in-frame ones; the method was immunoSEQ multiplex PCR. Recorded here are about 270,000 clones, none singletons. This chain uses TRBV5 with TRBJ2-1, with D tentatively TRBD1 (6 bases). The sequencing sample was made of CD4+ T cells sorted from a lymph node. The TCR comes from a C3H/HeJ mouse with alopecia areata. MHC haplotype of the strain: H2-k. The sequenced CDR3 bases are TGTGCCAGCAGCCAAGAAGTTCAGGGGTATGCT. It codes for CASSQEVQGYA. The complete CDR3 reads CASSQEVQGYAEQFF.